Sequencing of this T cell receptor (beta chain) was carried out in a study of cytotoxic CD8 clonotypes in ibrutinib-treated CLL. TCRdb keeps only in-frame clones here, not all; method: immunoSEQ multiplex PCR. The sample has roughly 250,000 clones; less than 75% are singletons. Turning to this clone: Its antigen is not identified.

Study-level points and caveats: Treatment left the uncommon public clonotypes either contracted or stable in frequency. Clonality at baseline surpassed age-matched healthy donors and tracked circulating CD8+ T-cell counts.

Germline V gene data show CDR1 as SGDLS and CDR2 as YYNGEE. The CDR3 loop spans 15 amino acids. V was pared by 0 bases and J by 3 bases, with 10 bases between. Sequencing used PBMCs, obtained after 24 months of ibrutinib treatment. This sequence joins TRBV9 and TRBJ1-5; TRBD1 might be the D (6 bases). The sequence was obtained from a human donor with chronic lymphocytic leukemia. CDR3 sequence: CASSVGGQSNQPQHF. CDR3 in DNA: TGTGCCAGCAGCGTAGGAGGACAGTCCAATCAGCCCCAGCATTTT. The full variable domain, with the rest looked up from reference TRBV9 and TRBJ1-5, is DSGVTQTPKHLITATGQRVTLRCSPRSGDLSVYWYQQSLDQGLQFLIQYYNGEERAKGNILERFSAQQFPDLHSELNLSSLELGDSALYFCASSVGGQSNQPQHFGDGTRLSIL.